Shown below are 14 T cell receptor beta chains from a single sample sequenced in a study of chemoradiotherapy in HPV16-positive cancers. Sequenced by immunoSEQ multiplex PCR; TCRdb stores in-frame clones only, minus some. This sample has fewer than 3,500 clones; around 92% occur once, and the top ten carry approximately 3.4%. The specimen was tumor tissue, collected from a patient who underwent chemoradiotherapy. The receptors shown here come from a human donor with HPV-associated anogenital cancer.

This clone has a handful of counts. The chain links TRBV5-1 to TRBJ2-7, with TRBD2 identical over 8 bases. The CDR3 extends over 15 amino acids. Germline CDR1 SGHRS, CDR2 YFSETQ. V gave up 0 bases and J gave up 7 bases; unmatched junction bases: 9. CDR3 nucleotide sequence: TGCGCCAGCAGCTTGGCCGCGGGAGGTTCGAGAGAGCAGTACTTC. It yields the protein CASSLAAGGSREQYF.

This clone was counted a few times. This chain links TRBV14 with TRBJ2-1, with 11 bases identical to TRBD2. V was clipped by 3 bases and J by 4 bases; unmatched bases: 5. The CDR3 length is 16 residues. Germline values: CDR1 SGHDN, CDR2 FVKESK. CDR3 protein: CASSHGLAGAYNEQFF. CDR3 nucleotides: TGTGCCAGCAGCCATGGACTAGCGGGCGCATACAATGAGCAGTTCTTC.

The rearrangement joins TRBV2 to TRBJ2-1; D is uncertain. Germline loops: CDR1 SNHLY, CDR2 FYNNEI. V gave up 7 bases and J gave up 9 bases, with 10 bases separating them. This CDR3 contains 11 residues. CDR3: CASKGEGEQFF. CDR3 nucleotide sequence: TGTGCCAGCAAAGGAGAAGGTGAGCAGTTCTTC.

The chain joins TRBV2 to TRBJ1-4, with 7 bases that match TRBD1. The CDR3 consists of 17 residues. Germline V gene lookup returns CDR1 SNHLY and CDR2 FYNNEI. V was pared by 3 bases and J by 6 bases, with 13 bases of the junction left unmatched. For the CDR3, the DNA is TGTGCCAGCAGTGACCGGGGGTACAGGGGCCCCTATGAAAAACTGTTTTTT. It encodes CASSDRGYRGPYEKLFF. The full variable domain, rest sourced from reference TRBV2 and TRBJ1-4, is EPEVTQTPSHQVTQMGQEVILRCVPISNHLYFYWYRQILGQKVEFLVSFYNNEISEKSEIFDDQFSVERPDGSNFTLKIRSTKLEDSAMYFCASSDRGYRGPYEKLFFGSGTQLSVL.

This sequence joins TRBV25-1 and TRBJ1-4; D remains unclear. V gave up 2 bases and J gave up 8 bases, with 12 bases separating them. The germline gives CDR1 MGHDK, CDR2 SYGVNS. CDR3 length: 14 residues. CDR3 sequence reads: CASSEKGQGEKLFF. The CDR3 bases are TGTGCCAGCAGTGAAAAGGGTCAAGGCGAAAAACTGTTTTTT.

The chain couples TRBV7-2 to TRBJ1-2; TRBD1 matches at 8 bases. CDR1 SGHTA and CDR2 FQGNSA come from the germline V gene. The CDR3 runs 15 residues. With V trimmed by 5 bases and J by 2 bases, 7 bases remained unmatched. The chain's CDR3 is CASSLSGGDNYGYTF. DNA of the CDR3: TGTGCCAGCAGCCTATCAGGGGGCGACAACTATGGCTACACCTTC. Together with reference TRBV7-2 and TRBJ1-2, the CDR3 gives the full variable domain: GAGVSQSPSNKVTEKGKDVELRCDPISGHTALYWYRQSLGQGLEFLIYFQGNSAPDKSGLPSDRFSAERTGGSVSTLTIQRTQQEDSAVYLCASSLSGGDNYGYTFGSGTRLTVV.

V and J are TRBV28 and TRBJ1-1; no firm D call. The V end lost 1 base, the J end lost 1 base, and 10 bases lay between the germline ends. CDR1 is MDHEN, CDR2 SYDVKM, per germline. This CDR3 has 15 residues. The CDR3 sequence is CASSLLGKGNTEAFF. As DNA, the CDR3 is TGTGCCAGCAGTTTATTAGGGAAGGGGAACACTGAAGCTTTCTTT.

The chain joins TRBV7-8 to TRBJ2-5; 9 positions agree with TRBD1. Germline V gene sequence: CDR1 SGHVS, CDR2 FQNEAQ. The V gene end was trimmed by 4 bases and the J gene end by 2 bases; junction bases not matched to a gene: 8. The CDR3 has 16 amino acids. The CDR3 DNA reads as TGTGCCAGCAGCTCTACTCAGGGACAGGGACAAGAGACCCAGTACTTC. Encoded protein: CASSSTQGQGQETQYF.

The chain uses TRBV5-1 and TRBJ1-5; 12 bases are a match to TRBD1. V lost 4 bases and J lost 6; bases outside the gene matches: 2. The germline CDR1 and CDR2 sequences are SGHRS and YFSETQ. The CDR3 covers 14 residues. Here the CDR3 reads CASSPGQGAQPQHF. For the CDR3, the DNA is TGCGCCAGCAGCCCGGGACAGGGGGCTCAGCCCCAGCATTTT.

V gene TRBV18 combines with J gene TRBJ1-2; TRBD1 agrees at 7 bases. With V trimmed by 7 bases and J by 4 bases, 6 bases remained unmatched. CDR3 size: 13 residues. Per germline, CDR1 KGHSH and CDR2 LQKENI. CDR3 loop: CASLDGTAYGYTF. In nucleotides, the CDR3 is TGTGCCAGCTTGGATGGGACAGCCTATGGCTACACCTTC.

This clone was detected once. For the CDR3, the DNA is TGTGCCAGCAGCTTCCCCACCGGGGAGCTGTTTTTT. It encodes CASSFPTGELFF. This chain connects TRBV7-2 to TRBJ2-2; no definite D call. CDR3 length: 12 amino acids. Germline CDR1 and CDR2: SGHTA and FQGNSA. Trimming took off 3 bases at V and 4 bases at J, with 3 bases between the two ends.

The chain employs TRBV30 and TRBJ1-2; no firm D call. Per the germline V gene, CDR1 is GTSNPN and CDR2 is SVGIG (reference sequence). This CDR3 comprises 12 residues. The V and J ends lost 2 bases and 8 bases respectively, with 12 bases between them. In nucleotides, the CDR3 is TGTGCCTGGAGTAGGCAGTCGGGAGGCTACACCTTC. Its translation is CAWSRQSGGYTF.

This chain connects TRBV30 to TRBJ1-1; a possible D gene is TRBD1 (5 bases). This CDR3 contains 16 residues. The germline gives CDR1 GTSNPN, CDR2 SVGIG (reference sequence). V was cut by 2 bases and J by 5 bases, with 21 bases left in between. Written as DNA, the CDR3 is TGTGCCTGGAGTCCTCCCTGGGGGGGAAGGGATACTGAAGCTTTCTTT. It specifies CAWSPPWGGRDTEAFF.

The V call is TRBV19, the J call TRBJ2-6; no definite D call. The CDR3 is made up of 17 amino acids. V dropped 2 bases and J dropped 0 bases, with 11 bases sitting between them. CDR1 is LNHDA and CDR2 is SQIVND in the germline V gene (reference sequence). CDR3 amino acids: CASSILITGSGANVLTF. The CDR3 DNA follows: TGTGCCAGTAGTATATTGATAACGGGCTCTGGGGCCAACGTCCTGACTTTC.